Below, 19 T cell receptor beta chains from the same sample are listed, as sequenced in a study of blood T cells in healthy people across ages (dated by TCRdb to about 2015). Libraries were constructed by 5' RACE. This sample was sequenced with an Illumina HiSeq 2500. A second about 7 to 12 cycle PCR used a sample-barcoded 5' primer and a J-beta primer mix. The public reads were quality trimmed at Q25 with fastp and then assembled into clones with MiXCR by TCRdb, keeping productive beta chains. Rows with a matching CDR3 protein are joined into one entry that keeps the most common DNA and genes. The sample has some 690,000 distinct CDR3 sequences on record, about 24% of them singletons. The ten largest clones add up to roughly 22% of the sample. Sequencing used blood. The receptors come from a man in his 70s in good health.

J is TRBJ2-1 and V is TRBV19; 9 nucleotides line up with TRBD2. In germline, CDR1 is LNHDA, CDR2 SQIVND (reference sequence). The ends lost 3 bases at V and 7 bases at J; junction bases unmatched: 10. This CDR3 region has 16 residues. CDR3 loop: CASSISGSRLPNEQFF. CDR3 bases: TGTGCCAGTAGTATTAGCGGGAGCCGCCTCCCTAATGAGCAGTTCTTC.

This clonotype has a count of ten or more. The rearrangement joins TRBV19 to TRBJ2-4; D possibly corresponds to TRBD1 (6 bases). Germline V gene lookup returns CDR1 LNHDA and CDR2 SQIVND (reference sequence). The CDR3 spans 14 residues. Trimming pared 4 bases from V and 1 base from J, leaving 8 bases between. The CDR3 is CASSNQGAKNIQYF. The CDR3 DNA reads TGTGCCAGTAGTAATCAGGGGGCCAAAAACATTCAGTACTTC.

This clonotype was counted between two and nine times. This chain links TRBV9 with TRBJ1-1; D perhaps matches TRBD1 (5 bases). Germline assignment: CDR1 SGDLS and CDR2 YYNGEE. This CDR3 comprises 13 residues. Trimming cost V 4 bases and J 7 bases, with 14 bases left between them. The CDR3 nucleotides are TGTGCCAGCAGCCCGGGACGGGGGGGTGAAGCTTTCTTT. This encodes CASSPGRGGEAFF.

This clonotype was observed a handful of times. Compared with germline, one end of the junction differs, possibly owing to a read error. The CDR3 loop is CAGSYGTDGGKLFF. DNA for the CDR3: TGTGCCGGCAGTTACGGAACCGACGGGGGAAAACTGTTTTTT. The V gene is TRBV12-3 or TRBV12-4, the J gene TRBJ1-4; weak D call: TRBD1 (5 bases). The CDR3 has 14 amino acids.

The chain recombines TRBV29-1 with TRBJ1-4; D gene unclear. CDR3 length equals 15 residues. From germline, CDR1 is SQVTM and CDR2 ANQGSEA. Trimming removed 4 bases from V and 5 bases from J, with 17 bases in between. CDR3 loop: CSVADGVSSNEKLFF. DNA for the CDR3: TGCAGCGTTGCAGACGGGGTAAGCTCCAATGAAAAACTGTTTTTT.

The V gene is TRBV5-1, the J gene TRBJ1-1; possible D gene TRBD1, 6 bases. With 4 bases removed from V and 0 bases from J, the gap between germline ends came to 13 bases. This CDR3 contains 15 residues. Germline V gives CDR1 SGHRS, CDR2 YFSETQ. CDR3 protein: CASSTGQFMNTEAFF. For the CDR3, the DNA is TGCGCCAGCAGCACCGGACAGTTCATGAACACTGAAGCTTTCTTT.

The chain is built from TRBV20-1 and TRBJ2-7; D perhaps matches TRBD1 (6 bases). Trimming left V 3 bases short and J 2 bases short, with 14 bases between. The CDR3 contains 14 residues. Germline lookup yields CDR1 DFQATT and CDR2 SNEGSKA (reference sequence). The chain's CDR3 is CSASIQGSAYEQYF. CDR3 coding DNA: TGCAGTGCTAGCATCCAGGGGTCAGCCTACGAGCAGTACTTC.

This clonotype was picked up a small number of times. The rearrangement links TRBV15 to TRBJ2-1; TRBD2 matches at 10 bases. J lost 4 bases, V lost 0 bases, and 3 bases had no gene match. The CDR3 has 16 residues. Per the germline V gene, CDR1 is LNHNV and CDR2 is YYDKDF (reference sequence). CDR3 DNA sequence: TGTGCCACCAGCAGAGATCTAGCGGGAGCATACAATGAGCAGTTCTTC. Translation: CATSRDLAGAYNEQFF.

There are many counts of this clonotype. The V and J genes are TRBV29-1 and TRBJ2-3; 8 nucleotides match TRBD1. The CDR3 has 13 amino acids. Germline CDR1 reads SQVTM; CDR2 reads ANQGSEA. Trimming took 4 bases from V and 4 from J; bases not matched to a gene: 4. CDR3 in amino acids: CSVAAGGSDTQYF. DNA of the CDR3: TGCAGCGTTGCGGCAGGGGGCTCAGATACGCAGTATTTT.

This clonotype was seen more than once but under ten times. The V gene is TRBV30, the J gene TRBJ1-3; no definite D call. The CDR3 totals 14 residues. Germline-derived CDR1 and CDR2 are GTSNPN and SVGIG (reference sequence). Deletions cut 2 bases from V and 0 bases from J, with 8 bases between. The CDR3 region is CAWSPSGSGNTIYF. The CDR3 DNA is TGTGCCTGGAGTCCGAGCGGCTCTGGAAACACCATATATTTT. Full variable domain (rest looked up from reference TRBV30 and TRBJ1-3): SQTIHQWPATLVQPVGSPLSLECTVEGTSNPNLYWYRQAAGRGLQLLFYSVGIGQISSEVPQNLSASRPQDRQFILSSKKLLLSDSGFYLCAWSPSGSGNTIYFGEGSWLTVV.

This clonotype was detected many times. The V call is TRBV7-8, the J call TRBJ1-1, with D perhaps matching TRBD1 (6 bases). Deletions cut 1 base from V and 1 base from J, with 10 bases between. CDR3 length equals 15 residues. In germline, CDR1 is SGHVS, CDR2 FQNEAQ. In nucleotides, the CDR3 is TGTGCCAGCAGCTTAGGGGGGGCGGGGAACACTGAAGCTTTCTTT. It encodes CASSLGGAGNTEAFF.

V and J are TRBV2 and TRBJ1-2, with D perhaps matching TRBD1 (5 bases). The CDR3 extends over 13 amino acids. The germline CDR1 and CDR2 sequences are SNHLY and FYNNEI. V lost 6 bases to trimming and J lost 3 bases, with 11 bases between them. CDR3 bases: TGTGCCAGCAGGCCGACAGACCACTATGGCTACACCTTC. Its protein is CASRPTDHYGYTF.

The V and J genes are TRBV20-1 and TRBJ1-1; 9 nucleotides line up with TRBD1. Germline V gene lookup returns CDR1 DFQATT and CDR2 SNEGSKA (reference sequence). The CDR3 is made up of 14 amino acids. V dropped 5 bases and J dropped 1; count of bases not matched to a gene: 5. The CDR3 is CSAEGDRENTEAFF. In DNA, the CDR3 is TGCAGTGCTGAGGGGGACAGGGAGAACACTGAAGCTTTCTTT.

This clonotype was seen only a few times. The chain combines TRBV6-2 or TRBV6-3 with TRBJ2-5; 8 bases are shared with TRBD2. Matching the DNA end better, TRBJ2-1 makes the J call doubtful. This CDR3 comprises 14 residues. In germline, CDR1 is MNHEY, CDR2 SVGEGT. CDR3 in DNA: TGTGCCAGCAGTTACCCAGCGGGAGTACATGAGCAGTTCTTC. It translates to CASSYPAGVHEQFF.

J is TRBJ2-7 and V is TRBV12-3 or TRBV12-4; 7 bases fit TRBD1. The V gene end was trimmed by 6 bases and the J gene end by 5 bases; junction bases not matched to a gene: 7. CDR3 length: 13 amino acids. This CDR3 reads CASSRGQVNEQYF. The CDR3 DNA is TGTGCCAGCAGCAGAGGACAGGTAAACGAGCAGTACTTC.

The chain links TRBV10-3 to TRBJ1-1; D uncertain. V lost 5 bases and J 7 bases, leaving 11 bases between the germline ends. Germline V lookup: CDR1 ENHRY, CDR2 SYGVKD. The CDR3 has 12 amino acids. CDR3 sequence (DNA): TGTGCCATCAGTAAGACCGAAATTGAAGCTTTCTTT. It specifies CAISKTEIEAFF.

The rearrangement joins TRBV5-1 to TRBJ2-4; TRBD2 aligns across 8 bases. The CDR3 runs 17 residues. CDR1 and CDR2 from the germline V gene are SGHRS and YFSETQ. V was pared by 4 bases and J by 0 bases, with 9 bases of the junction left unmatched. The CDR3 nucleotides read TGCGCCAGCAGCCTGGACGGGACTAGATTAGCCAAAAACATTCAGTACTTC. It codes for CASSLDGTRLAKNIQYF.

This clonotype turned up a few times. The chain recombines TRBV5-1 with TRBJ2-5; the D is unclear. From germline, CDR1 is SGHRS and CDR2 YFSETQ. The V and J ends lost 4 bases and 3 bases respectively, with 13 bases between them. This CDR3 spans 14 amino acids. CDR3 sequence: CASSLDLNEETQYF. The CDR3 DNA is TGCGCCAGCAGCCTGGACCTCAACGAAGAGACCCAGTACTTC. Supplemented by reference TRBV5-1 and TRBJ2-5, the full variable domain reads KAGVTQTPRYLIKTRGQQVTLSCSPISGHRSVSWYQQTPGQGLQFLFEYFSETQRNKGNFPGRFSGRQFSNSRSEMNVSTLELGDSALYLCASSLDLNEETQYFGPGTRLLVL.

The chain couples TRBV20-1 to TRBJ2-3, with 11 bases lining up with TRBD2. This CDR3 has 14 residues. The germline V gene encodes CDR1 DFQATT and CDR2 SNEGSKA (reference sequence). Trimming at V came to 4 bases and at J to 2 bases, leaving 2 bases not matched to a gene. CDR3 sequence: CSANSGGVTDTQYF. CDR3 sequence (DNA): TGCAGTGCTAATAGCGGGGGGGTCACAGATACGCAGTATTTT.